This section outlines one T cell receptor beta chain sequence together with its context. This clonotype has a count of ten or more. Its antigen is not yet known. Within one base of it there is no much larger clone, and no base qualities were kept. The sample originates from a study of T cells in Graves' hyperthyroidism and ophthalmopathy (dated by TCRdb to the late 2010s). For the study in its entirety: Peripheral blood samples were taken at the time of initial diagnosis, prior to any treatment. To identify distinguishing TCR V-J signatures, a discovery cohort of about 100 patients was used, comprising fewer than 45 with Graves' ophthalmopathy and 55 to 65 with stable Graves' hyperthyroidism. Whether ophthalmopathy could be predicted prospectively was tested in an independent validation cohort made up of 18 to 20 hyperthyroidism patients plus 17 patients who later progressed to ophthalmopathy. For training and testing, the 100 or so patients in the discovery cohort were randomly divided in a 7:3 ratio. Thyroid tissue and blood T-cell repertoires from six Graves' hyperthyroidism patients were also compared in the study. After sampling, hyperthyroidism patients received methimazole starting at 30 mg daily, and ophthalmopathy patients received high-dose intravenous methylprednisolone. TCR Vbeta CDR3 sequencing of roughly 140 peripheral blood samples (over 40 ophthalmopathy, approximately 80 hyperthyroidism and approximately 17 progressor patients) is reported in the paper.

Including the terminal cysteine and phenylalanine, the CDR3 comprises 18 residues. Only the CDR3 part of the read is kept: 54 bases, read in frame from the first base. CDR1 SGHAT and CDR2 FQNNGV were looked up in the germline V gene. Trimming removed 0 bases from V and 1 base from J; the gene matches leave 8 bases unexplained. Moderately to severely active disease, a Clinical Activity Score of at least 3, a NOSPECS grade of at least 4, and a duration under 3 months were present in ophthalmopathy patients. Any patient with an uncontrolled infection, another autoimmune disease, pregnancy or lactation was excluded. Diagnoses were based on clinical symptoms, serum thyroxine and TRAb, thyroid ultrasound and orbital computed tomography. Ficoll-Paque density gradient centrifugation was used to isolate PBMCs from around 10 ml of fresh peripheral blood. Total RNA was extracted with Trizol reagent, and quality was checked on an Agilent 2100 Bioanalyzer.

The investigation overall reported the following: In validation, the model predicted progression to ophthalmopathy a median of approximately 6.6 months before onset, with over 55% sensitivity and 72.22% specificity. Ophthalmopathy was separated from stable hyperthyroidism by a 13 V-J signature model, with about 86% sensitivity and roughly 84% specificity obtained in cross-validation and 80%/75% obtained in testing. Most expanded thyroid clonotypes (frequency above 0.001) were also detected in blood, a finding suggesting that blood repertoires may reflect thyroid immune responses. No statistical method was used to set the sample size in advance, and investigators knew the group allocation.

Amplification of TCR beta CDR3 regions was carried out from RNA transcripts. A first-round RT-PCR of the TCR CDR3 used the HTBI primer set with the Qiagen OneStep RT-PCR kit. The libraries were constructed in a second round of multiplex PCR and then size-selected and purified. Paired-end sequencing of the libraries was performed with 100 bp reads on an Illumina HiSeq2000. For the original study's pipeline: SOAPnuke was used to process the raw data, throwing out any read that contained adapters or uncalled bases, had a mean Phred below 15, or lacked an exact constant-primer or identifier match. High-quality paired reads were merged using COPE v1.2.5, and each unique nucleotide sequence was defined as a clonotype. MiTCR v1.1 was used to align clonotypes to the IMGT TRBV, TRBD and TRBJ reference segments. The analysis was restricted to V-J combinations with a frequency above 0.0001, which together covered 98% to 99.2% of the repertoires. A TCS score was defined as the ratio of F50 (clonal expansion) to E x V (chaos), with BLOSUM62-based TCRdist applied between CDR3 peptides within each V-J. Welch's t-statistics and random forest reduced roughly 500 V-J features to roughly 13, which were used in a naive Bayes classifier (R e1071). The public reads were reanalyzed by TCRdb: fastp trimming at Q25, MiXCR alignment, in-frame beta chains only. Identical CDR3 protein sequences are pooled into one entry, listed with their most common genes and DNA. TCRdb assigned the V and J calls; the authors' analysis was not used. The sample table holds 500,000 to 650,000 distinct CDR3 sequences, of which about 14% were seen once. About 12% of the sample is held by the ten biggest clonotypes.

This clonotype was obtained from a woman aged 45-59 years with Graves' ophthalmopathy. In this chain, TRBV11-2 is recombined with TRBJ2-7; TRBD2 aligns with 11 central bases. Sequenced material: blood. Here is the DNA: TGTGCCAGCAGCTTAGAGGTAGCGGGAGGGCTCATATCCTACGAGCAGTACTTC. This sequence encodes CASSLEVAGGLISYEQYF.